One and the same sample provided the 13 T cell receptor beta chains below, sequenced in a study of neurological immune-mediated disorders. TCRdb re-derived calls from the 5' RACE reads in MiXCR, one entry per CDR3 protein. The sample holds about 46,000 distinct CDR3 sequences, around 4.5% seen once. Specimen: PBMCs. The source of these receptors is a woman aged 60-70 years with multiple sclerosis.

The sample holds many counts of this clonotype. The chain carries TRBV9 and TRBJ1-1; D remains unclear. Germline V gene lookup returns CDR1 SGDLS and CDR2 YYNGEE. The V end was cut by 2 bases, the J end by 5 bases, with 16 bases between. The CDR3 covers 15 residues. As DNA, the CDR3 is TGTGCCAGCAGCGTGAGTTTGGCGGCGGGGACTGAAGCTTTCTTT. Amino acid sequence: CASSVSLAAGTEAFF.

Ten or more counts support this clonotype. This chain links TRBV20-1 with TRBJ1-3; no firm D call. V lost 3 bases and J lost 2, with 11 bases in between. The CDR3 loop spans 14 amino acids. The germline CDR1 and CDR2 sequences are DFQATT and SNEGSKA (reference sequence). CDR3 nucleotides: TGCAGTGCTAGCAGCGGGGAGGCTGGAAACACCATATATTTT. Its translation: CSASSGEAGNTIYF.

This clonotype was counted ten times or more. The chain has TRBV11-2 and TRBJ2-7; a weak D match, TRBD1 (5 bases). The ends were cut back, 8 bases at V and 5 bases at J, with 22 bases in the middle. The CDR3 is made up of 15 amino acids. The germline gives CDR1 SGHAT, CDR2 FQNNGV. Written as DNA, the CDR3 is TGTGCCAGCCGCCATACGCAGGGAAGTCTCCACGAGCAGTACTTC. Its translation: CASRHTQGSLHEQYF.

This clonotype was found many times. V usage is TRBV4-1 and J usage is TRBJ1-5; maybe TRBD1 (5 bases). V was shortened by 4 bases and J by 1 base, with 11 bases between the two germline ends. This CDR3 spans 15 amino acids. Germline V gene data show CDR1 as MGHRA and CDR2 as YSYEKL. CDR3 protein: CASSLIGTSNQPQHF. CDR3 in DNA: TGCGCCAGCAGCCTTATCGGGACGAGCAATCAGCCCCAGCATTTT.

This clonotype was counted many times. The chain carries TRBV7-3 and TRBJ2-1; 9 bases match TRBD1. V lost 5 bases to trimming and J lost 8 bases; unmatched junction nucleotides: 7. This CDR3 spans 14 amino acids. CDR1 and CDR2 (germline): SGHTA, FQGTGA. For the CDR3, the DNA is TGTGCCAGCAGCCCGGACAGGGGTCGGGATGAGCAGTTCTTC. Its protein is CASSPDRGRDEQFF.

There are many counts of this clonotype. The chain employs TRBV5-1 and TRBJ2-3; D unclear. The germline V and J ends were trimmed by 1 base and 2 bases, with 11 bases remaining between them. Per the germline V gene, CDR1 is SGHRS and CDR2 is YFSETQ. The CDR3 consists of 15 residues. The CDR3 DNA sequence: TGCGCCAGCAGCTTGAGTTCCAAGTACACAGATACGCAGTATTTT. Its protein is CASSLSSKYTDTQYF. Filled out from reference TRBV5-1 and TRBJ2-3, the complete variable domain reads KAGVTQTPRYLIKTRGQQVTLSCSPISGHRSVSWYQQTPGQGLQFLFEYFSETQRNKGNFPGRFSGRQFSNSRSEMNVSTLELGDSALYLCASSLSSKYTDTQYFGPGTRLTVL.

Many counts were recorded for this clonotype. The chain recombines TRBV7-2 with TRBJ2-3; the match to TRBD2 covers 11 bases. From germline, CDR1 is SGHTA and CDR2 FQGNSA. The CDR3 is made up of 16 amino acids. With 3 bases clipped from V and 6 bases from J, the junction kept 8 bases outside the gene matches. In DNA, the CDR3 is TGTGCCAGCAGCTTTCCACTAGCGGGGGCGGTCGATACGCAGTATTTT. Its translation is CASSFPLAGAVDTQYF.

This clonotype was counted between two and nine times. The gene calls are TRBV6-5 and TRBJ1-5; 11 nucleotides line up with TRBD1. V trimming: 4 bases; J trimming: 6 bases; junction bases outside the gene matches: 5. Per the germline V gene, CDR1 is MNHEY and CDR2 is SVGAGI. The CDR3 extends over 15 amino acids. The CDR3 bases are TGTGCCAGCAGTTCCGTCGGGACAGGGGGTCAGCCCCAGCATTTT. Translated: CASSSVGTGGQPQHF.

This clonotype has ten or more counts. The chain employs TRBV5-1 and TRBJ1-2; tentative D call: TRBD1 (5 bases). The germline V gene encodes CDR1 SGHRS and CDR2 YFSETQ. This CDR3 is built from 16 residues. Trimming took off 0 bases at V and 8 bases at J, with 20 bases between the two ends. The DNA of the CDR3 is TGCGCCAGCAGCTTGGAAAAGGGGAGGGGAGATTACGGCTACACCTTC. Amino acids: CASSLEKGRGDYGYTF.

This clonotype was observed a few times. The genes are TRBV3-1 and TRBJ2-1; 7 nucleotides agree with TRBD2. J gave up 3 bases and V 3 bases, and 2 bases lay outside the gene matches. Germline-derived CDR1 and CDR2 are LGHDT and YNNKEL (reference sequence). This CDR3 contains 14 residues. CDR3 coding DNA: TGTGCCAGCAGCCATGGCGGGGGCTACAATGAGCAGTTCTTC. Its protein is CASSHGGGYNEQFF.

This clonotype has just a few counts. V is TRBV10-3 and J is TRBJ1-1; the D gene is possibly TRBD1 (6 bases). CDR3 length: 16 amino acids. Germline values: CDR1 ENHRY, CDR2 SYGVKD. Trimming stripped 4 bases from V and 1 base from J, with 16 bases between. The CDR3 loop reads CAISGNRVGTNTEAFF. CDR3 nucleotide sequence: TGTGCCATCAGTGGCAACAGGGTAGGGACGAACACTGAAGCTTTCTTT.

The gene calls are TRBV20-1 and TRBJ2-7; 8 nucleotides agree with TRBD2. The CDR3 consists of 14 residues. With 4 bases clipped from V and 4 bases from J, the junction kept 9 bases outside the gene matches. The germline gives CDR1 DFQATT, CDR2 SNEGSKA (reference sequence). CDR3 bases: TGCAGTGCTATGCCAGCGGGGGAGTTATACGAGCAGTACTTC. As protein: CSAMPAGELYEQYF.

This clonotype appeared a few times. Given a much more abundant clone one base away, this may be a read error. The chain employs TRBV3-1 and TRBJ1-1; unclear D gene. The CDR3 sequence is 14 residues long. V lost 1 base and J 1 base, leaving 7 bases between the germline ends. Germline V gives CDR1 LGHDT, CDR2 YNNKEL (reference sequence). The CDR3 is CASSQGHGNTEAFF. Here the CDR3 DNA reads TGTGCCAGCAGCCAAGGTCACGGGAACACTGAAGCTTTCTTT.